Listed below are T cell receptor beta chains from one sample, sequenced in a study of T cells after yellow fever vaccination. TCRdb re-derived calls from the 5' RACE reads in MiXCR, one entry per CDR3 protein. This table holds around 250,000 distinct CDR3 sequences, 6.9% found once. The sequencing used CD4+ T cells sorted from PBMCs, collected 15 days after the yellow fever booster vaccination. The receptors stem from a man aged 25 to 45 who received the YFV17D yellow fever vaccine. The CDR3 runs from the conserved cysteine through the conserved F or W. A D gene is named only where the DNA matches it firmly. Size is omitted from some rows. Given values are once, few, many or a class for expanded clones.

>few|TRBD1|15|TRBJ2-5|TRBV4-2
CASSPGTAIQETQYF
TGTGCCAGCAGCCCTGGGACAGCCATCCAGGAGACCCAGTACTTC
>few|TRBD2|15|TRBJ2-1|TRBV7-8
CASSPRTSGRGEQFF
TGTGCCAGCAGCCCGAGGACTAGCGGGAGGGGGGAGCAGTTCTTC
>many|TRBD1|16|TRBJ1-2|TRBV20-1
CSARGTGSLLSYGYTF
TGCAGTGCTAGAGGGACAGGCTCGCTCCTTAGCTATGGCTACACCTTC
>-|-|14|TRBJ2-5|TRBV5-6
CASSVEEPQETQYF
TGTGCCAGCAGCGTCGAAGAACCACAAGAGACCCAGTACTTC
>few|-|17|TRBJ1-1|TRBV18
CASSPPGTLLTNTEAFF
TGTGCCAGCTCACCACCGGGAACCCTCTTAACTAACACTGAAGCTTTCTTT
>-|-|13|TRBJ2-7|TRBV7-2
CASSFSGLYEQYF
TGTGCCAGCAGCTTCAGCGGTCTCTACGAGCAGTACTTC
>many|-|13|TRBJ2-7|TRBV10-3
CAIRGQESYEQYF
TGTGCCATCAGAGGGCAGGAATCCTACGAGCAGTACTTC
>-|-|12|TRBJ2-1|TRBV20-1
CSARIPLGEQFF
TGCAGTGCTAGAATCCCGTTGGGTGAGCAGTTCTTC
>many|-|13|TRBJ2-5|TRBV7-9
CASSYDQQETQYF
TGTGCCAGCAGTTATGACCAACAAGAGACCCAGTACTTC
>-|TRBD2|17|TRBJ2-3|TRBV5-1
CASSSDPAGGGADTQYF
TGCGCCAGCAGCTCGGACCCAGCGGGAGGAGGGGCAGATACGCAGTATTTT
>few|-|14|TRBJ2-7|TRBV6-5
CASVDRVNSYEQYF
TGTGCCAGCGTTGACAGAGTAAATTCCTACGAGCAGTACTTC
>many|TRBD1|16|TRBJ1-6|TRBV7-9
CASSEQGQNPNSPLHF
TGTGCCAGCAGCGAACAGGGACAGAACCCTAATTCACCCCTCCACTTT
>many|-|14|TRBJ2-7|TRBV6-2/TRBV6-3
CASSDGGLSYEQYF
TGTGCCAGCAGTGACGGTGGACTTAGCTACGAGCAGTACTTC
>many|TRBD2|13|TRBJ2-1|TRBV19
CASRGLAGSEQFF
TGTGCCAGTAGGGGACTAGCGGGAAGTGAGCAGTTCTTC
>few|-|12|TRBJ2-5|TRBV7-9
CASSALVETQYF
TGTGCCAGCAGCGCATTAGTGGAGACCCAGTACTTC
>many|TRBD2|17|TRBJ2-1|TRBV4-3
CASSQDLAGDNYNEQFF
TGCGCCAGCAGCCAAGATTTAGCGGGAGACAACTACAATGAGCAGTTCTTC
>few|-|16|TRBJ2-1|TRBV7-2
CASSLAGASSYNEQFF
TGTGCCAGCAGCTTAGCTGGCGCCAGCTCCTACAATGAGCAGTTCTTC
>-|TRBD2|17|TRBJ2-7|TRBV7-2
CASSLPRRTSGRAEQYF
TGTGCCAGCAGCTTACCCCGCAGGACTAGCGGGAGAGCCGAGCAGTACTTC
>many|-|15|TRBJ2-7|TRBV5-1
CASSPSGAGGYEQYF
TGCGCCAGCAGCCCTTCAGGGGCCGGGGGATACGAGCAGTACTTC
>few|TRBD1|15|TRBJ2-1|TRBV12-3/TRBV12-4
CASSYGQVSYNEQFF
TGTGCCAGCAGTTACGGACAGGTCTCCTACAATGAGCAGTTCTTC
>-|-|15|TRBJ2-7|TRBV7-8
CASSLAKRAYYEQYF
TGTGCCAGCAGCTTAGCGAAGCGGGCGTACTACGAGCAGTACTTC
>-|-|14|TRBJ2-5|TRBV4-2
CASSQGDFQETQYF
TGTGCCAGCAGCCAAGGGGACTTTCAAGAGACCCAGTACTTC
>-|TRBD1|14|TRBJ1-1|TRBV20-1
CSARPGGMNTEAFF
TGCAGTGCTAGACCAGGGGGGATGAACACTGAAGCTTTCTTT
>-|-|14|TRBJ2-2|TRBV20-1
CSARAGGNTGELFF
TGCAGTGCTAGGGCCGGAGGTAACACCGGGGAGCTGTTTTTT
>-|TRBD2|14|TRBJ2-7|TRBV7-2
CASGMLGLVYEQYF
TGTGCCAGTGGGATGTTGGGACTAGTCTACGAGCAGTACTTC
>many|-|13|TRBJ1-5|TRBV30
CAWNRDGNQPQHF
TGTGCCTGGAATAGGGACGGCAATCAGCCCCAGCATTTT
>few|TRBD2|17|TRBJ2-2|TRBV9
CASSARGGNANTGELFF
TGTGCCAGCAGCGCCCGGGGGGGCAACGCGAACACCGGGGAGCTGTTTTTT
>many|-|14|TRBJ2-1|TRBV12-3/TRBV12-4
CASSLAGADNEQFF
TGTGCCAGCAGTTTAGCCGGCGCCGACAATGAGCAGTTCTTC
>few|-|16|TRBJ2-1|TRBV5-1
CASSSNIPRARDEQFF
TGCGCCAGCAGCTCCAACATACCCAGAGCGAGGGATGAGCAGTTCTTC
>many|-|10|TRBJ1-5|TRBV28
CASNHQPQHF
TGTGCCAGCAACCATCAGCCCCAGCATTTT
>few|TRBD2|16|TRBJ2-5|TRBV7-7
CASSPGLAGGTETQYF
TGTGCCAGCAGCCCGGGACTAGCGGGTGGAACAGAGACCCAGTACTTC
>-|TRBD2|17|TRBJ2-3|TRBV12-3/TRBV12-4
CASSSPSGRVGRDTQYF
TGTGCCAGCAGTTCCCCTAGCGGGAGGGTAGGACGAGATACGCAGTATTTT
>few|-|15|TRBJ2-7|TRBV7-2
CASSAAESFTYEQYF
TGTGCCAGCAGCGCCGCGGAGAGCTTCACCTACGAGCAGTACTTC
>many|TRBD2|15|TRBJ2-7|TRBV29-1
CSVSPPSGRAYEQYF
TGCAGCGTTTCTCCACCTAGCGGGAGGGCCTACGAGCAGTACTTC
>many|TRBD2|17|TRBJ2-1|TRBV5-1
CASSLPRAGGSDNEQFF
TGCGCCAGCAGCTTGCCCCGAGCGGGAGGGTCAGACAATGAGCAGTTCTTC
>few|-|17|TRBJ2-3|TRBV7-2
CASRVQTSNRRTDTQYF
TGTGCCAGCAGGGTTCAAACTAGCAACCGCCGCACAGATACGCAGTATTTT
>many|TRBD1|14|TRBJ2-1|TRBV5-1
CASSVGTGNNEQFF
TGCGCCAGCAGCGTCGGGACAGGGAACAATGAGCAGTTCTTC
>-|-|15|TRBJ1-1|TRBV15
CATSRDDRLNTEAFF
TGTGCCACCAGCAGGGATGACAGGTTGAACACTGAAGCTTTCTTT
>few|-|14|TRBJ2-7|TRBV20-1
CSAKQGPYYYEQYF
TGCAGTGCTAAACAGGGTCCCTACTACTACGAGCAGTACTTC
>few|TRBD1|15|TRBJ2-1|TRBV18
CASSPWQGVGNEQFF
TGTGCCAGCTCACCTTGGCAGGGGGTTGGCAATGAGCAGTTCTTC
>many|-|16|TRBJ1-5|TRBV10-3
CAISESEGLSNQPQHF
TGTGCCATCAGTGAGTCGGAGGGGCTCAGCAATCAGCCCCAGCATTTT
>few|-|13|TRBJ2-7|TRBV5-1
CASGERSSYEQYF
TGCGCCAGCGGCGAGCGGAGCTCCTACGAGCAGTACTTC
>many|-|14|TRBJ2-3|TRBV5-1
CASSLGTNTDTQYF
TGCGCCAGCAGCTTGGGGACTAACACAGATACGCAGTATTTT
>many|TRBD2|15|TRBJ2-1|TRBV12-3/TRBV12-4
CASSGQLAGDNEQFF
TGTGCCAGCAGCGGTCAGCTAGCGGGAGACAATGAGCAGTTCTTC
>few|-|13|TRBJ2-1|TRBV6-2/TRBV6-3
CASRESSYNEQFF
TGTGCCAGCAGGGAGAGCTCCTACAATGAGCAGTTCTTC
>-|-|13|TRBJ1-1|TRBV7-3
CASRSKTGPEAFF
TGTGCCAGCAGAAGCAAGACAGGCCCAGAAGCTTTCTTT
>-|TRBD1|15|TRBJ2-1|TRBV12-3/TRBV12-4
CASRRAGTGSNEQFF
TGTGCCAGCAGGAGAGCCGGGACAGGGTCCAATGAGCAGTTCTTC
>few|-|14|TRBJ2-3|TRBV5-6
CASSLEGVTDTQYF
TGTGCCAGCAGCTTGGAGGGGGTCACAGATACGCAGTATTTT
>-|-|14|TRBJ2-1|TRBV14
CASSPFGSYNEQFF
TGTGCCAGCAGCCCCTTCGGGAGCTACAATGAGCAGTTCTTC